What follows describes a single T cell receptor beta chain. Antigen specificity is unknown. V lost 6 bases to trimming and J lost 0 bases, with 6 bases between them. The germline gives CDR1 MNHEY, CDR2 SMNVEV (reference sequence). The CDR3 is 13 amino acids. The data were obtained in a study of OX40 agonist ivuxolimab in advanced cancers. Turning to the study itself: Participants averaged approximately 61 years of age (range about 23 to 80) and were around 83% male. Overall study results and limits: Expanded clones were, on average, more numerous in CD8+ T cells than in CD4+. Low normalized T-cell clonal expansion was also seen in some nonresponders.

Autoimmune disease history or systemic immunosuppression led to patients being barred. The table came from immunoSEQ multiplex PCR; TCRdb's copy has only in-frame clones and leaves some out. This sample has some 97,000 clones, with roughly 90% found just once. This clonotype was obtained from an adult with an advanced solid tumor such as melanoma, head and neck, liver or kidney cancer. Sequenced here: CD4+ or CD8+ T cells sorted from blood, sampled in a trial of the OX40 agonist ivuxolimab. The chain combines TRBV27 with TRBJ2-4; D ambiguous. The CDR3 DNA follows: TGTGCCAGCAGGGGAATAGCCAAAAACATTCAGTACTTC. It specifies CASRGIAKNIQYF.